Listed below are T cell receptor beta chains from one sample, sequenced in a study of cytomegalovirus exposure and HLA in healthy donors. Repertoires were generated with immunoSEQ multiplex PCR, while TCRdb's copy carries only in-frame clones and drops some. The repertoire holds 75,000 to 100,000 clones, with 65% to 80% as singletons. The sample comprised PBMCs. The receptor set was obtained from a female donor in good health and CMV-seropositive. Both conserved end residues are trimmed from each CDR3. The D gene is left open where the match is weak.

J gene: TRBJ1-5; D gene: -; V gene: TRBV7-2; CDR3 length: 12; CDR3 protein: ASSFVEGPEAQH
J gene: TRBJ2-1; D gene: -; V gene: TRBV5-1; CDR3 length: 13; CDR3 protein: ASSPLLAAQNEQF
J gene: TRBJ2-3; D gene: -; V gene: TRBV12-5; CDR3 length: 9; CDR3 protein: ASGRGDTQY
J gene: TRBJ1-3; D gene: TRBD1; V gene: TRBV28; CDR3 length: 11; CDR3 protein: ATDGTVGNTIY
J gene: TRBJ2-1; D gene: TRBD2; V gene: TRBV25-1; CDR3 length: 13; CDR3 protein: ASSGAGGPTNEQF
J gene: TRBJ1-1; D gene: TRBD1; V gene: TRBV11-3; CDR3 length: 11; CDR3 protein: ASSSTGVPEAF
J gene: TRBJ1-2; D gene: TRBD1; V gene: TRBV9; CDR3 length: 14; CDR3 protein: ASSVAGDRGNYGYT
J gene: TRBJ2-7; D gene: -; V gene: TRBV7-9; CDR3 length: 14; CDR3 protein: ASSLPSSSSSYEQY
J gene: TRBJ1-1; D gene: -; V gene: TRBV28; CDR3 length: 9; CDR3 protein: ASSLELEPF
J gene: TRBJ1-5; D gene: -; V gene: TRBV4-1; CDR3 length: 14; CDR3 protein: ASSQEGGHSNQPQH
J gene: TRBJ2-7; D gene: -; V gene: TRBV7-2; CDR3 length: 9; CDR3 protein: ASSFKHEQY
J gene: TRBJ1-5; D gene: -; V gene: TRBV9; CDR3 length: 13; CDR3 protein: ASSREGVYHQPQH
J gene: TRBJ1-5; D gene: TRBD1; V gene: TRBV4-1; CDR3 length: 13; CDR3 protein: ASSTTGLTNQPQH
J gene: TRBJ2-5; D gene: -; V gene: TRBV7-2; CDR3 length: 13; CDR3 protein: ASSLGIRVFETQY
J gene: TRBJ1-6; D gene: TRBD1; V gene: TRBV7-2; CDR3 length: 14; CDR3 protein: ASSFGRGQGVSPLH
J gene: TRBJ1-1; D gene: -; V gene: TRBV7-2; CDR3 length: 12; CDR3 protein: ASSSRGGEAEAF
J gene: TRBJ1-1; D gene: -; V gene: TRBV30; CDR3 length: 10; CDR3 protein: ACQDMNTEAF
J gene: TRBJ1-4; D gene: TRBD1; V gene: TRBV2; CDR3 length: 12; CDR3 protein: ASSEGRDREKLF
J gene: TRBJ2-3; D gene: -; V gene: TRBV9; CDR3 length: 14; CDR3 protein: ASSVVGRTGTDTQY
J gene: TRBJ1-2; D gene: -; V gene: TRBV2; CDR3 length: 12; CDR3 protein: ASRVYRAISGYT
J gene: TRBJ2-2; D gene: TRBD2; V gene: TRBV4-2; CDR3 length: 14; CDR3 protein: ASSQDSGRTTGELF
J gene: TRBJ1-2; D gene: -; V gene: TRBV5-6; CDR3 length: 11; CDR3 protein: ASSYGQNYGYT
J gene: TRBJ1-2; D gene: -; V gene: TRBV7-9; CDR3 length: 12; CDR3 protein: ASTREGLNYGYT
J gene: TRBJ2-2; D gene: -; V gene: TRBV6-6; CDR3 length: 12; CDR3 protein: ASSYSSVTGELF
J gene: TRBJ1-2; D gene: -; V gene: TRBV30; CDR3 length: 11; CDR3 protein: AWTRQSVEGYT
J gene: TRBJ2-7; D gene: TRBD1; V gene: TRBV5-1; CDR3 length: 14; CDR3 protein: ASSPDRGRDGDEQY
J gene: TRBJ2-2; D gene: TRBD1; V gene: TRBV5-4; CDR3 length: 14; CDR3 protein: ASSLRTGDKPGELF
J gene: TRBJ1-5; D gene: TRBD1; V gene: TRBV2; CDR3 length: 13; CDR3 protein: ASSDVRTGSNAQH
J gene: TRBJ2-3; D gene: -; V gene: TRBV20-1; CDR3 length: 8; CDR3 protein: SANLDTQY
J gene: TRBJ2-1; D gene: -; V gene: TRBV29-1; CDR3 length: 11; CDR3 protein: SSRDSVYNEQF
J gene: TRBJ2-4; D gene: -; V gene: TRBV19; CDR3 length: 11; CDR3 protein: ASSITRGGIQY
J gene: TRBJ2-7; D gene: -; V gene: TRBV14; CDR3 length: 12; CDR3 protein: ASGRNQNSYEQY
J gene: TRBJ1-3; D gene: TRBD1; V gene: TRBV30; CDR3 length: 16; CDR3 protein: AWRPQGDPPSSGNTIY
J gene: TRBJ2-3; D gene: TRBD2; V gene: TRBV4-1; CDR3 length: 19; CDR3 protein: ASSPRGDRLAGGAGADTQY
J gene: TRBJ1-3; D gene: -; V gene: TRBV13; CDR3 length: 10; CDR3 protein: ASKLDSHTIY
J gene: TRBJ2-5; D gene: TRBD2; V gene: TRBV7-6; CDR3 length: 15; CDR3 protein: ASSLATASGGQETQY
J gene: TRBJ2-3; D gene: TRBD2; V gene: TRBV10-3; CDR3 length: 14; CDR3 protein: AISEGLAGAADTQY
J gene: TRBJ1-4; D gene: TRBD1; V gene: TRBV7-2; CDR3 length: 13; CDR3 protein: ASSPWTGTNEKLF
J gene: TRBJ1-1; D gene: -; V gene: TRBV6-6; CDR3 length: 12; CDR3 protein: ASSLVRVDTEAF
J gene: TRBJ1-5; D gene: -; V gene: TRBV5-1; CDR3 length: 13; CDR3 protein: ASSMDPTGRQPQH
J gene: TRBJ1-2; D gene: -; V gene: TRBV4-3; CDR3 length: 18; CDR3 protein: ASSQDSAGFLGTSNSGYT
J gene: TRBJ1-2; D gene: TRBD1; V gene: TRBV5-6; CDR3 length: 12; CDR3 protein: ASSPTGSGYGYT
J gene: TRBJ1-1; D gene: -; V gene: TRBV10-3; CDR3 length: 14; CDR3 protein: AIKGQGPNENTEAF
J gene: TRBJ2-1; D gene: -; V gene: TRBV6-5; CDR3 length: 13; CDR3 protein: ASRQEGLGGNEQF
J gene: TRBJ2-1; D gene: TRBD1; V gene: TRBV2; CDR3 length: 9; CDR3 protein: ASSVDRDAF
J gene: TRBJ1-2; D gene: TRBD1; V gene: TRBV27; CDR3 length: 11; CDR3 protein: ASSSTGLGGYT